The 14 T cell receptor beta chains reported below all come from one sample, sequenced in a study of CD8+ T cells in alopecia areata. Investigators isolated RNA and reverse transcribed it into cDNA to act as the sequencing template. Produced via immunoSEQ multiplex PCR; TCRdb's table is partial and in-frame only. The table includes 110,000 or so clones, more than 30% detected once. What was sequenced was CD4+ T cells sorted from blood. All receptors derive from a human donor with alopecia areata.

The V gene is TRBV25-1, the J gene TRBJ2-5; D possibly corresponds to TRBD1 (6 bases). V gave up 4 bases and J gave up 5 bases, with 11 bases separating them. The CDR3 is 13 amino acids. In germline, CDR1 is MGHDK, CDR2 SYGVNS. The CDR3 loop reads CASSAQGMETQYF. CDR3 DNA: TGTGCCAGCAGTGCGCAGGGGATGGAGACCCAGTACTTC.

The rearrangement joins TRBV5-1 to TRBJ2-7; 9 nucleotides agree with TRBD1. With V trimmed by 5 bases and J by 6 bases, 6 bases remained unmatched. From germline, CDR1 is SGHRS and CDR2 YFSETQ. This CDR3 region has 13 residues. CDR3 in amino acids: CASRMGQGSEQYF. The DNA for the CDR3 is TGCGCCAGCAGAATGGGACAGGGTTCCGAGCAGTACTTC.

This clone was seen a single time. CDR3 amino acids: CSAGGDTEAFF. DNA for the CDR3: TGCAGTGCAGGGGGGGACACTGAAGCTTTCTTT. J is TRBJ1-1 and V is TRBV20-1, with a weak D call TRBD1 (6 bases). The V end was cut by 6 bases, the J end by 3 bases, with 8 bases between. Germline V gene data show CDR1 as DFQATT and CDR2 as SNEGSKA (reference sequence). This CDR3 is 11 amino acids long.

The chain uses TRBV2 and TRBJ1-5; TRBD1 might be the D (6 bases). The germline gives CDR1 SNHLY, CDR2 FYNNEI. Trimming shortened V by 4 bases and J by 1 base, and 8 bases separated the two germline ends. The CDR3 contains 14 residues. Written as DNA, the CDR3 is TGTGCCAGCAGTGCCCAGGGGAGCAATCAGCCCCAGCATTTT. The encoded protein is CASSAQGSNQPQHF. Using reference TRBV2 and TRBJ1-5 for the parts outside the CDR3, the full variable domain is EPEVTQTPSHQVTQMGQEVILRCVPISNHLYFYWYRQILGQKVEFLVSFYNNEISEKSEIFDDQFSVERPDGSNFTLKIRSTKLEDSAMYFCASSAQGSNQPQHFGDGTRLSIL.

The genes are TRBV9 and TRBJ1-2, with TRBD1 matching 7 bases. Trimming took 3 bases from V and 6 from J; bases not matched to a gene: 11. The CDR3 extends over 15 amino acids. Germline V gene data show CDR1 as SGDLS and CDR2 as YYNGEE. CDR3 sequence (DNA): TGTGCCAGCAGCGCGGGAGACAGGGCTGTCGATGGCTACACCTTC. Its translation: CASSAGDRAVDGYTF.

This clone was seen more than once but under ten times. The chain links TRBV19 to TRBJ1-5; 8 positions agree with TRBD1. The CDR3 consists of 14 residues. After removal of 4 bases from V and 2 bases from J, the junction contained 1 base not matched to a gene. The germline gives CDR1 LNHDA, CDR2 SQIVND (reference sequence). CDR3 region: CASSTGQGNQPQHF. The CDR3 DNA is TGTGCCAGTAGTACGGGACAGGGCAATCAGCCCCAGCATTTT. The full variable domain, its missing parts supplied by reference TRBV19 and TRBJ1-5, is DGGITQSPKYLFRKEGQNVTLSCEQNLNHDAMYWYRQDPGQGLRLIYYSQIVNDFQKGDIAEGYSVSREKKESFPLTVTSAQKNPTAFYLCASSTGQGNQPQHFGDGTRLSIL.

This clone was found once. Here the CDR3 reads CASSFERGRSGIQQYF. The CDR3 DNA sequence: TGTGCCAGCAGTTTTGAGCGGGGCCGCTCGGGTATTCAGCAGTACTTC. V is TRBV28 and J is TRBJ2-7; 7 nucleotides match TRBD2. The CDR3 sequence is 16 residues long. Germline loops: CDR1 MDHEN, CDR2 SYDVKM. The V segment lost 3 bases and the J segment 8 bases; nucleotides outside the gene matches: 16.

V usage is TRBV5-4 and J usage is TRBJ2-5; 7 bases are a match to TRBD2. In germline, CDR1 is SGHNT, CDR2 YYREEE (reference sequence). With 5 bases clipped from V and 7 bases from J, the junction kept 8 bases outside the gene matches. CDR3 size: 13 residues. The CDR3 protein is CASRKQRDGTQYF. In DNA form, the CDR3 reads TGTGCCAGCAGGAAACAGCGGGACGGGACCCAGTACTTC.

This clone was recorded a few times. The chain couples TRBV7-9 to TRBJ2-3, with D unclear. Germline V gene data show CDR1 as SEHNR and CDR2 as FQNEAQ (reference sequence). The CDR3 runs 14 residues. V was clipped by 7 bases and J by 0 bases, with 11 bases between them. The CDR3 nucleotides are TGTGCCAGCACCCGTGGATCTAGCACAGATACGCAGTATTTT. It yields the protein CASTRGSSTDTQYF.

To note about this clone: Other DNA sequences within the sample encode an identical CDR3. The V call is TRBV20-1, the J call TRBJ2-1, with unresolved D. This CDR3 has 11 residues. Deletions cut 3 bases from V and 5 bases from J, with 5 bases between. Germline CDR1 DFQATT, CDR2 SNEGSKA (reference sequence). The CDR3 here is CSASDNNEQFF. The CDR3 nucleotides are TGCAGTGCTAGCGACAACAATGAGCAGTTCTTC.

This clone was counted only a few times. The chain recombines TRBV5-1 with TRBJ1-1; D remains ambiguous. The V gene's germline CDR1 is SGHRS and CDR2 YFSETQ. Deletions cut 4 bases from V and 0 bases from J, with 16 bases between. There are 16 residues in the CDR3. CDR3 residues: CASSPGSGRMNTEAFF. In DNA form, the CDR3 reads TGCGCCAGCAGCCCAGGTAGTGGCAGGATGAACACTGAAGCTTTCTTT.

The J gene is TRBJ2-7, the V gene TRBV29-1, with TRBD1 matching 7 bases. The CDR3 totals 15 residues. Trimming at V came to 0 bases and at J to 6 bases, leaving 11 bases not matched to a gene. Germline assignment: CDR1 SQVTM and CDR2 ANQGSEA. The CDR3 spells CSVEDVLETGSEQYF. The CDR3 coding sequence is TGCAGCGTTGAAGATGTTCTCGAGACAGGGTCCGAGCAGTACTTC.

The rearrangement uses TRBV9 and TRBJ2-1, with D uncertain. Germline lookup yields CDR1 SGDLS and CDR2 YYNGEE. The CDR3 spans 14 residues. V lost 1 base and J 7 bases, leaving 12 bases between the germline ends. The CDR3 here is CASSVLGKSNEQFF. CDR3 DNA sequence: TGTGCCAGCAGCGTACTAGGCAAGAGTAATGAGCAGTTCTTC.

A few counts support this clone. This chain joins TRBV18 and TRBJ2-7; tentatively, D is TRBD2 (6 bases). Looked up from germline, CDR1 is KGHSH and CDR2 is LQKENI. The CDR3 length is 14 residues. V lost 1 base and J 2 bases, leaving 9 bases between the germline ends. In DNA form, the CDR3 reads TGTGCCAGCTCACCACTAGCGGACCCCTACGAGCAGTACTTC. As protein: CASSPLADPYEQYF.